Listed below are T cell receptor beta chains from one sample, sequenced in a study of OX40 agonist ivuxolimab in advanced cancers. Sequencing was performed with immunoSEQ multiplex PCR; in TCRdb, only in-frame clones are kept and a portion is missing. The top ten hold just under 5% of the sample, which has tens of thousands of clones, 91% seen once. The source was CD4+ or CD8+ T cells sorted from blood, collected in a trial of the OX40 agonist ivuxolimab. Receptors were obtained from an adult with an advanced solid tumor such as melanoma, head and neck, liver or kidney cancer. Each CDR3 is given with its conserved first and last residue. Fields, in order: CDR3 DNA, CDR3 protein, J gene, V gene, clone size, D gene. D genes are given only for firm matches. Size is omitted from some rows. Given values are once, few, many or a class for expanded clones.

TGTGCCAGCAGTTTATGGCCCGTCCCTAGGTTCACTGAAGCTTTCTTT	CASSLWPVPRFTEAFF	TRBJ1-1	TRBV6-6	.	.
TGCGCCAGCAGCCAAGGACTAGCGGGAGGCCCTTCCTACGAGCAGTACTTC	CASSQGLAGGPSYEQYF	TRBJ2-7	TRBV4-3	.	TRBD2
TGCGCCAGCAGCCCTTTCGGTAGCGGGAGCTCCTACAATGAGCAGTTCTTC	CASSPFGSGSSYNEQFF	TRBJ2-1	TRBV4-1	.	TRBD2
TGTGCCAGCAGTTCAATAACAGGGCTCTACGAGCAGTACTTC	CASSSITGLYEQYF	TRBJ2-7	TRBV28	.	.
TGTGCCAGCAGCTCAACTTTAGCGGGAGGGCCGGGTTCCTACAATGAGCAGTTCTTC	CASSSTLAGGPGSYNEQFF	TRBJ2-1	TRBV7-8	.	TRBD2
TGTGCCAGCAGCAAAGCGATGAGGAGGGGGCGTTTGATAGACGGAGGCTACACCTTC	CASSKAMRRGRLIDGGYTF	TRBJ1-2	TRBV21-1	.	.
TGTGCCAGCCGGCCCTCCTCAGGGGGCCCCTCTGGAAACACCATATATTTT	CASRPSSGGPSGNTIYF	TRBJ1-3	TRBV7-9	.	TRBD1
TGTGCCAGCAGCCAACAGGGGGAGCCGTTGACGGAAGGGGCCAACGTCCTGACTTTC	CASSQQGEPLTEGANVLTF	TRBJ2-6	TRBV7-2	.	TRBD1
TGTGCCAGCAGCTCAGGGTTCACTAATGAAAAACTGTTTTTT	CASSSGFTNEKLFF	TRBJ1-4	TRBV7-9	.	.
TGTGCCAGCACCCGGGGCCACTATGGCTACACCTTC	CASTRGHYGYTF	TRBJ1-2	TRBV6-1	.	.
TGTGCCAGCAGTGTACTAGCGGGAGTTGAGCAGTTCTTC	CASSVLAGVEQFF	TRBJ2-1	TRBV27	.	TRBD2
TGTGCCAGCACCCCCACCCCGGCCCTTGGCTACACCTTC	CASTPTPALGYTF	TRBJ1-2	TRBV27	.	.
TGTGCCAGCAGCTTAGCATTCAATTCACCCCTCCACTTT	CASSLAFNSPLHF	TRBJ1-6	TRBV7-2	.	.
TGCAGCGTTGAATTAGGGGACAGGGGAGAGTACGAGCAGTACTTC	CSVELGDRGEYEQYF	TRBJ2-7	TRBV29-1	.	TRBD1
TGTGCCAGCAGCTTTGGGGTGCTGTACGAGCAGTACTTC	CASSFGVLYEQYF	TRBJ2-7	TRBV5-4	.	.
TGTGCCATCAGTGAGTCTGGTAGCGGGAGGGGCAGTGAGCAGTTCTTC	CAISESGSGRGSEQFF	TRBJ2-1	TRBV10-3	.	TRBD2
TGTGCCACCAAAATCTACAATGAGCAGTTCTTC	CATKIYNEQFF	TRBJ2-1	TRBV27	.	.
TGTGCCATCAGCGGATCCCATAATGGCTACACCTTC	CAISGSHNGYTF	TRBJ1-2	TRBV10-3	few	.
TGTGCCAGTAGTATAGGGGAGTCCTTCTGGCAGTATTTT	CASSIGESFWQYF	TRBJ2-3	TRBV19	once	.
TGTGCCAGCAGTCTCCTGGGGGGATACAATGAGCAGTTCTTC	CASSLLGGYNEQFF	TRBJ2-1	TRBV28	.	.
TGTGCCAGCAGTTTAGACAGGGGGGCGTTGGCTTTCTTT	CASSLDRGALAFF	TRBJ1-1	TRBV28	.	TRBD1
TGTGCCAGCAGCTTAGGGCAGAACTACGAGCAGTACTTC	CASSLGQNYEQYF	TRBJ2-7	TRBV5-4	.	.
TGTGCCAGCAGCGGACAGGGGTCTGGGGCCAACGTCCTGACTTTC	CASSGQGSGANVLTF	TRBJ2-6	TRBV11-3	.	TRBD1
TGTGCCAGCAGCTTAGTAACAATAGAGATTCGCTCTGGGGCCAACGTCCTGACTTTC	CASSLVTIEIRSGANVLTF	TRBJ2-6	TRBV7-9	.	.
TGTGCCAGCAGCTCGCCTTCGAGCTCCTACAATGAGCAGTTCTTC	CASSSPSSSYNEQFF	TRBJ2-1	TRBV11-3	.	.
TGTGCCAGCAGCGATCCGGGACTAGCGGGCGAAACCACAGATACGCAGTATTTT	CASSDPGLAGETTDTQYF	TRBJ2-3	TRBV9	.	TRBD2
TGTGCCAGCAGCCCACCGACAGGGGGTTTTGGAAACACCATATATTTT	CASSPPTGGFGNTIYF	TRBJ1-3	TRBV9	.	TRBD1
TGTGCCAGTAACCCCTCCCTCAACACTGAAGCTTTCTTT	CASNPSLNTEAFF	TRBJ1-1	TRBV19	.	.
TGTGCCAGCAGCTTAGCGTGGTCCCTCTCTGGAAACACCATATATTTT	CASSLAWSLSGNTIYF	TRBJ1-3	TRBV7-6	.	.
TGTGCCAGTAGTCGATATTTGGCAGGGCTGACTGAAGCTTTCTTT	CASSRYLAGLTEAFF	TRBJ1-1	TRBV19	.	.
TGTGCCAGCAGCTCCAAACTACTCATAATCAGGGAGACCCAGTACTTC	CASSSKLLIIRETQYF	TRBJ2-5	TRBV11-2	.	.
TGTGCCAGCTCACCACCAGGGGGCTACAATGAGCAGTTCTTC	CASSPPGGYNEQFF	TRBJ2-1	TRBV18	.	.
TGTGCCAGCAGCGGGGACAGCTACAATGAGCAGTTCTTC	CASSGDSYNEQFF	TRBJ2-1	TRBV9	.	TRBD1
TGTGCCAGCAGTTTATTAGGGGCCTATGGCTACACCTTC	CASSLLGAYGYTF	TRBJ1-2	TRBV27	.	.
TGTGCCAGCAGGGGGACTAGCGGGAGCTACGAGCAGTACTTC	CASRGTSGSYEQYF	TRBJ2-7	TRBV7-9	.	TRBD2
TGCGCCAGCAGCCAAGAGGGTATAGAACTCTACGAGCAGTACTTC	CASSQEGIELYEQYF	TRBJ2-7	TRBV4-1	.	.
TGTGCCAGCAGCGGTGGGAATTCAGGCGAGCAGTACTTC	CASSGGNSGEQYF	TRBJ2-7	TRBV13	.	.
TGTGCCAGCAGTTTCTGGCTAGCGGGAGTTGAGACCCAGTACTTC	CASSFWLAGVETQYF	TRBJ2-5	TRBV28	.	TRBD2
TGCGCCAGCAGCCAAGATATCGGGGCCAATCAGCCCCAGCATTTT	CASSQDIGANQPQHF	TRBJ1-5	TRBV4-1	.	.
TGTGCCAGCAGTCCGGGGACACCGATGAACACTGAAGCTTTCTTT	CASSPGTPMNTEAFF	TRBJ1-1	TRBV27	.	.
TGCGCCAGCAGCCCCACAGCAGGAACTGAAGCTTTCTTT	CASSPTAGTEAFF	TRBJ1-1	TRBV4-3	.	.
TGTGCCAGCAGTGCCAGGAGGGGCTATGGCTACACCTTC	CASSARRGYGYTF	TRBJ1-2	TRBV27	.	.
TGCGCCAGCAGTGAGTTGGTGGGAGGGGATCAAGAGACCCAGTACTTC	CASSELVGGDQETQYF	TRBJ2-5	TRBV10-2	few	TRBD2
TGTGCCACTACAACGGGCTACAATGAGCAGTTCTTC	CATTTGYNEQFF	TRBJ2-1	TRBV6-5	medium-sized	.
TGTGCCAGCTCACCACCTGAGAGGCCCAACAATGAGCAGTTCTTC	CASSPPERPNNEQFF	TRBJ2-1	TRBV18	.	.
TGTGCCAGTAGAGCCCTAGCGGGAGCCGACAATGAGCAGTTCTTC	CASRALAGADNEQFF	TRBJ2-1	TRBV19	once	TRBD2
TGTGCCAGCAGCCCCCACGGCGGGGGGCTACACACCGGGGAGCTGTTTTTT	CASSPHGGGLHTGELFF	TRBJ2-2	TRBV7-6	.	TRBD2
TGTGCCAGCAGCGCTAGCGGTGTCACGGATACGCAGTATTTT	CASSASGVTDTQYF	TRBJ2-3	TRBV9	.	TRBD2
TGTGCCAGCAGCCCACACCGCACAGATACGCAGTATTTT	CASSPHRTDTQYF	TRBJ2-3	TRBV27	once	.
TGTGCCAGCAGTCCCTCAGGGGGGGGCAACACCGGGGAGCTGTTTTTT	CASSPSGGGNTGELFF	TRBJ2-2	TRBV27	.	.
TGTGCCAGCGGGGAAAACACCATATATTTT	CASGENTIYF	TRBJ1-3	TRBV2	once	.
TGTGCCAGCAGCCGCGATGGGGAGCAGTACTTC	CASSRDGEQYF	TRBJ2-7	TRBV9	.	.